This entry lists 21 T cell receptor beta chains sequenced from one sample in a study of blood T cell repertoires in COVID-19. Using immunoSEQ multiplex PCR, the repertoire was profiled, and TCRdb retains in-frame clones only, with some absent. The data hold fewer than 85,000 clones, with around 90% observed a single time. The sequencing input was peripheral blood. The source of these receptors is a man in his fifties or sixties with acute or convalescent COVID-19.

This clone was recorded once. The V gene is TRBV2, the J gene TRBJ1-4; 7 bases are shared with TRBD1. This CDR3 region has 14 residues. Trimming cost V 6 bases and J 8 bases; bases outside gene matches: 9. From germline, CDR1 is SNHLY and CDR2 FYNNEI. The CDR3 spells CASRLQGPGEKLFF. The CDR3, as DNA: TGTGCCAGCAGATTACAGGGGCCTGGAGAAAAACTGTTTTTT.

The V call is TRBV18, the J call TRBJ1-5, with a possible D match to TRBD1 (5 bases). The V end lost 6 bases, the J end lost 0 bases, and 12 bases lay between the germline ends. There are 15 residues in the CDR3. Germline V gene sequence: CDR1 KGHSH, CDR2 LQKENI. CDR3 protein: CASSPTQGSNQPQHF. As DNA, the CDR3 is TGTGCCAGCTCGCCAACCCAGGGTAGCAATCAGCCCCAGCATTTT.

The chain recombines TRBV27 with TRBJ2-3, with 7 bases lining up with TRBD1. V dropped 2 bases and J dropped 6; count of bases not matched to a gene: 2. Germline CDR1 is MNHEY and CDR2 is SMNVEV (reference sequence). This CDR3 is 13 amino acids long. The CDR3 loop reads CASSLGRGDTQYF. The CDR3, as DNA: TGTGCCAGCAGTTTAGGCAGGGGGGATACGCAGTATTTT.

A single count supports this clone. The chain links TRBV19 to TRBJ1-5, with D perhaps TRBD1 (5 bases). Germline V CDR1 and CDR2: LNHDA, SQIVND (reference sequence). The CDR3 consists of 14 residues. The ends were cut back, 3 bases at V and 6 bases at J, with 12 bases in the middle. Written as DNA, the CDR3 is TGTGCCAGTAGTATTGTAGGGGTTGGTCAGCCCCAGCATTTT. It yields the protein CASSIVGVGQPQHF. Drawing the rest from reference TRBV19 and TRBJ1-5, the complete variable domain is DGGITQSPKYLFRKEGQNVTLSCEQNLNHDAMYWYRQDPGQGLRLIYYSQIVNDFQKGDIAEGYSVSREKKESFPLTVTSAQKNPTAFYLCASSIVGVGQPQHFGDGTRLSIL.

The CDR3 DNA reads as TGTGCCAGCTCAGCGACAGGGGATCACGACTATGGCTACACCTTC. It encodes CASSATGDHDYGYTF. The J gene is TRBJ1-2, the V gene TRBV18; TRBD1 matches 8 bases. The V gene end was trimmed by 5 bases and the J gene end by 3 bases; junction bases not matched to a gene: 8. The CDR3 totals 15 residues. The germline CDR1 and CDR2 sequences are KGHSH and LQKENI.

This chain uses TRBV27 with TRBJ1-1; no clear D gene. V was shortened by 8 bases and J by 4 bases, with 14 bases between the two germline ends. CDR3 length: 13 amino acids. The V gene's germline CDR1 is MNHEY and CDR2 SMNVEV (reference sequence). CDR3 in DNA: TGTGCCAGCCAAATCTCTTCGGGCACTGAAGCTTTCTTT. Amino acids: CASQISSGTEAFF.

The chain employs TRBV7-2 and TRBJ2-3, with 8 bases aligning to TRBD1. This CDR3 has 14 amino acids. Germline CDR1 is SGHTA and CDR2 is FQGNSA. V lost 3 bases, J lost 4 bases, and 3 bases stayed unmatched. The CDR3 is CASSFYRGSDTQYF. The CDR3 DNA reads TGTGCCAGCAGCTTTTACAGGGGGTCAGATACGCAGTATTTT.

The chain carries TRBV7-2 and TRBJ1-1; TRBD1 matches at 8 bases. This CDR3 is built from 15 residues. Germline-derived CDR1 and CDR2 are SGHTA and FQGNSA. The junction had 3 bases not matched to a gene; V was cut back by 2 bases and J by 1 base. The CDR3 here is CASSLRGQANTEAFF. DNA for the CDR3: TGTGCCAGCAGCTTAAGGGGACAGGCGAACACTGAAGCTTTCTTT.

The V call is TRBV27, the J call TRBJ1-5; D is perhaps TRBD1 (6 bases). CDR1 is MNHEY, CDR2 SMNVEV, per germline (reference sequence). Between the trimmed V and J ends, which lost 4 bases and 0 bases, there was a span of 16 bases. The length of the CDR3 is 17 residues. DNA of the CDR3: TGTGCCAGCAGTTCCGTCCGGACAGTTTATAGCAATCAGCCCCAGCATTTT. This codes for CASSSVRTVYSNQPQHF.

In this sample, this clone turned up a few times. The rearrangement links TRBV11-2 to TRBJ2-3; TRBD1 matches 7 bases. The CDR3 covers 17 residues. With 5 bases clipped from V and 1 base from J, the junction kept 12 bases outside the gene matches. Germline CDR1 and CDR2: SGHAT and FQNNGV. The CDR3, as DNA: TGTGCCAGCAGCCGGAAAATCCAGCAGGGGGGCACAGATACGCAGTATTTT. It yields the protein CASSRKIQQGGTDTQYF.

V usage is TRBV15 and J usage is TRBJ1-2; 8 bases map to TRBD1. CDR3 length equals 18 residues. Trimming at V came to 0 bases and at J to 6 bases, leaving 15 bases not matched to a gene. The germline V gene encodes CDR1 LNHNV and CDR2 YYDKDF (reference sequence). The CDR3 loop reads CATSRDHRTGTKLNGYTF. CDR3 bases: TGTGCCACCAGCAGAGATCACCGGACAGGGACTAAGCTGAATGGCTACACCTTC.

J is TRBJ1-4 and V is TRBV14, with 7 bases matching TRBD1. V dropped 1 base and J dropped 8; count of bases not matched to a gene: 10. CDR3 length: 16 residues. The germline V gene has CDR1 SGHDN and CDR2 FVKESK. This CDR3 is CASSQGPGGASEKLFF. CDR3 nucleotide sequence: TGTGCCAGCAGCCAAGGGCCAGGGGGAGCTTCCGAAAAACTGTTTTTT.

The gene calls are TRBV19 and TRBJ1-1; a possible D gene is TRBD1 (6 bases). This CDR3 contains 14 residues. V was cut by 7 bases and J by 7 bases, with 19 bases left in between. The V gene's germline CDR1 is LNHDA and CDR2 SQIVND (reference sequence). The CDR3 DNA is TGTGCCAGTACCGACGGACAGATGGGGTTTGAAGCTTTCTTT. Encoded protein: CASTDGQMGFEAFF.

The genes are TRBV19 and TRBJ1-3; 12 bases are shared with TRBD1. Germline loops: CDR1 LNHDA, CDR2 SQIVND (reference sequence). V was pared by 3 bases and J by 3 bases, with 6 bases of the junction left unmatched. This CDR3 comprises 17 residues. The CDR3: CASSIDRDRGLGNTIYF. DNA of the CDR3: TGTGCCAGTAGTATCGACAGGGACAGGGGGCTTGGAAACACCATATATTTT.

V gene TRBV10-3 combines with J gene TRBJ1-2; 9 bases align to TRBD1. This CDR3 is 14 amino acids long. V shed 7 bases, J shed 6 bases, and the junction held 9 bases outside the gene matches. Germline assignment: CDR1 ENHRY and CDR2 SYGVKD. CDR3 region: CAIKPGTGYHGYTF. Here the CDR3 DNA reads TGTGCCATCAAGCCCGGGACAGGGTACCATGGCTACACCTTC.

The rearrangement joins TRBV7-8 to TRBJ2-2; the D gene is possibly TRBD2 (7 bases). Germline loops: CDR1 SGHVS, CDR2 FQNEAQ. V dropped 5 bases and J dropped 13 bases, with 17 bases sitting between them. The CDR3 is made up of 13 amino acids. The CDR3 is CASSPRRGAGLFF. In nucleotides, the CDR3 is TGTGCCAGCAGCCCCCGTCGGGGGGCTGGGCTGTTTTTT.

The gene calls are TRBV7-2 and TRBJ1-1, with 7 bases fitting TRBD1. CDR1 SGHTA and CDR2 FQGNSA come from the germline V gene. Germline trimming cut 1 base from V and 7 bases from J; bases unmatched to any gene: 9. CDR3 size: 15 residues. The CDR3 DNA sequence: TGTGCCAGCAGCTTAGGGTCGGGGGACAGAAATGAAGCTTTCTTT. The encoded protein is CASSLGSGDRNEAFF.

This clone appeared a single time. The chain couples TRBV19 to TRBJ1-1; D gene ambiguous. Germline V gives CDR1 LNHDA, CDR2 SQIVND (reference sequence). Trimming stripped 6 bases from V and 0 bases from J, with 11 bases between. The CDR3 has 14 amino acids. The CDR3 spells CASRVERVNTEAFF. The CDR3 bases are TGTGCCAGTAGGGTAGAGCGAGTGAACACTGAAGCTTTCTTT.

CDR3 sequence: CASSFWTGDNEQFF. As DNA, the CDR3 is TGTGCCAGCAGTTTTTGGACAGGGGACAATGAGCAGTTCTTC. This chain links TRBV27 with TRBJ2-1; 9 positions agree with TRBD1. The CDR3 length is 14 residues. Germline assignment: CDR1 MNHEY and CDR2 SMNVEV (reference sequence). V shed 3 bases, J shed 5 bases, and the junction held 2 bases outside the gene matches.

This clone was detected once. This rearrangement joins TRBV12-3 or TRBV12-4 to TRBJ1-3; D is undetermined. Trimming left V 7 bases short and J 6 bases short, with 10 bases between. The length of the CDR3 is 12 residues. The CDR3 bases are TGTGCCAGCACCACTAGTGTAAACACCATATATTTT. Translating it yields CASTTSVNTIYF.

The chain recombines TRBV2 with TRBJ2-1; TRBD2 matches at 15 bases. Germline V gives CDR1 SNHLY, CDR2 FYNNEI. The CDR3 is made up of 15 amino acids. The J segment lost 8 bases and the V segment lost 6 bases, leaving 5 bases of the junction unmatched. As DNA, the CDR3 is TGTGCCAGCAGGATGGGACTAGCGGGGGGTTATGAGCAGTTCTTC. Its protein product is CASRMGLAGGYEQFF.